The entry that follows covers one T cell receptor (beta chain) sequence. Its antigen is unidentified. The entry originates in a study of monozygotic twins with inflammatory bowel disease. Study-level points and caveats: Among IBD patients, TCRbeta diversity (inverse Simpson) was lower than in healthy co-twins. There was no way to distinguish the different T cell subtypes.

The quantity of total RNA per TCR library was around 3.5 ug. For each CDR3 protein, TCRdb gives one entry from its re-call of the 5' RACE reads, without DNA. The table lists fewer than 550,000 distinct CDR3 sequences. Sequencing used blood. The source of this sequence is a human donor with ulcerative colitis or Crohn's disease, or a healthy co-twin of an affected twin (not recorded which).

Here the CDR3 reads CASSQDLRGPQHF. The rearrangement uses TRBV3-1 and TRBJ1-5. CDR1 and CDR2 from the germline V gene are LGHDT and YNNKEL (reference sequence). This CDR3 contains 13 residues. Full variable domain (remainder filled in from reference TRBV3-1 and TRBJ1-5): DTAVSQTPKYLVTQMGNDKSIKCEQNLGHDTMYWYKQDSKKFLKIMFSYNNKELIINETVPNRFSPKSPDKAHLNLHINSLELGDSAVYFCASSQDLRGPQHFGDGTRLSIL.